This TCR beta chain was retrieved from a study of graft-versus-host responses after intestinal transplantation. Study-wide background: Grafts were multivisceral, liver-intestinal, or isolated intestinal. Broader study findings: Allografts of one patient group, those with graft-donor T cell macrochimerism, had high graft-versus-host to host-versus-graft clonal ratios.

Produced via immunoSEQ multiplex PCR; TCRdb's table is partial and in-frame only. This sample has tens of thousands of clones, with approximately 88% found just once. This CDR3 contains 15 residues. With 7 bases clipped from V and 6 bases from J, the junction kept 12 bases outside the gene matches. Germline CDR1 MRHNA, CDR2 SNTAGT. Note on this clone: No antigen is known for it.

The rearrangement links TRBV6-4 to TRBJ1-5; 7 bases match TRBD1. The source of this sequence is a human donor who was the organ donor for an intestinal transplant. Specimen: unstimulated CD4+ T cells sorted from spleen or lymph node cells, collected before transplant. CDR3 protein: CASTHRRQGRQPQHF. CDR3 bases: TGTGCCAGCACCCACAGAAGACAGGGCCGTCAGCCCCAGCATTTT.